These T cell receptor beta chains were read from a single sample in a study of beta chain features in type 1 diabetes. The data were produced by immunoSEQ multiplex PCR, yet TCRdb's version contains in-frame clones alone and is incomplete. The data contain about 400,000 clones, around an eighth of them singletons. Material: naive CD4+ T cells from blood. The receptors were gathered from a woman aged 18-29 years with type 1 diabetes. CDR3s include the opening cysteine and the closing phenylalanine or tryptophan. The D gene is left open where the match is weak. A clone size is listed for some rows: how often the clone was seen (once, few, many), or a class if it is expanded.

V gene: TRBV9; D gene: NA; clone size: few; J gene: TRBJ1-1; CDR3 DNA: TGTGCCAGCAGCAGCGACGTATCCATGAACACTGAAGCTTTCTTT; CDR3 protein: CASSSDVSMNTEAFF
V gene: TRBV7-3; D gene: TRBD1; clone size: NA; J gene: TRBJ2-1; CDR3 DNA: TGTGCCAGCAGCTTAAAGGACAGGGCCGATGAGCAGTTCTTC; CDR3 protein: CASSLKDRADEQFF
V gene: TRBV14; D gene: TRBD2; clone size: few; J gene: TRBJ2-7; CDR3 DNA: TGTGCCAGCAGCCAAGGCATTAGCGGGAGGTACGAGCAGTACTTC; CDR3 protein: CASSQGISGRYEQYF
V gene: TRBV5-6; D gene: NA; clone size: NA; J gene: TRBJ1-5; CDR3 DNA: TGTGCCAGCAGTCCCGGGGGGTTCGGCAATCAGCCCCAGCATTTT; CDR3 protein: CASSPGGFGNQPQHF
V gene: TRBV15; D gene: TRBD1; clone size: NA; J gene: TRBJ1-1; CDR3 DNA: TGTGCCACCAGCAGACCTGGAAAGGGGGCTGAATCGGAAGCTTTCTTT; CDR3 protein: CATSRPGKGAESEAFF
V gene: TRBV18; D gene: TRBD1; clone size: few; J gene: TRBJ1-2; CDR3 DNA: TGTGCCAGCTCACCGGACAGGGGAATCTATGGCTACACCTTC; CDR3 protein: CASSPDRGIYGYTF
V gene: TRBV2; D gene: NA; clone size: few; J gene: TRBJ2-7; CDR3 DNA: TGTGCCAGCTCTGGGGACTGGGCCGGCGAGCAGTACTTC; CDR3 protein: CASSGDWAGEQYF
V gene: TRBV9; D gene: TRBD2; clone size: NA; J gene: TRBJ2-1; CDR3 DNA: TGTGCCAGCAGCGTAGGGGGGACTAGCGGGAGGAATGAGCAGTTCTTC; CDR3 protein: CASSVGGTSGRNEQFF
V gene: TRBV6-6; D gene: TRBD1; clone size: NA; J gene: TRBJ2-6; CDR3 DNA: TGTGCCAGCAGTGACAGGGTTTCTGGGGCCAACGTCCTGACTTTC; CDR3 protein: CASSDRVSGANVLTF
V gene: TRBV30; D gene: TRBD1; clone size: NA; J gene: TRBJ2-7; CDR3 DNA: TGTGCCTGGAGTACCGGGACAGTTTTCTACGAGCAGTACTTC; CDR3 protein: CAWSTGTVFYEQYF
V gene: TRBV29-1; D gene: NA; clone size: few; J gene: TRBJ1-3; CDR3 DNA: TGCAGCGCTGTCAGGGCTGGTGGAAACACCATATATTTT; CDR3 protein: CSAVRAGGNTIYF
V gene: TRBV4-1; D gene: TRBD1; clone size: few; J gene: TRBJ1-2; CDR3 DNA: TGCGCCAGCAGCCGGGAAGACAGGGGGCTTGGCTACACCTTC; CDR3 protein: CASSREDRGLGYTF
V gene: TRBV11-2; D gene: TRBD1; clone size: few; J gene: TRBJ2-3; CDR3 DNA: TGTGCCAGCAGCCAACAGGGGAGTCCAGATACGCAGTATTTT; CDR3 protein: CASSQQGSPDTQYF
V gene: TRBV7-9; D gene: NA; clone size: few; J gene: TRBJ1-1; CDR3 DNA: TGTGCCAGCAGCTTAGAACAGGGGAACACTGAAGCTTTCTTT; CDR3 protein: CASSLEQGNTEAFF
V gene: TRBV11-3; D gene: NA; clone size: few; J gene: TRBJ2-1; CDR3 DNA: TGTGCCAGCAGCCCGATAGGAGAGAGGGAGCAGTTCTTC; CDR3 protein: CASSPIGEREQFF
V gene: TRBV28; D gene: NA; clone size: NA; J gene: TRBJ2-1; CDR3 DNA: TGTGCCAGCAGCACACTCTGGAGCAATGAGCAGTTCTTC; CDR3 protein: CASSTLWSNEQFF
V gene: TRBV2; D gene: NA; clone size: NA; J gene: TRBJ1-5; CDR3 DNA: TGTGCCAGCAGTCCGGCATGGAGGGGCAATCAGCCCCAGCATTTT; CDR3 protein: CASSPAWRGNQPQHF
V gene: TRBV18; D gene: NA; clone size: few; J gene: TRBJ2-1; CDR3 DNA: TGTGCCAGCTCACCTTACGTGGACTCTACTGAGCAGTTCTTC; CDR3 protein: CASSPYVDSTEQFF
V gene: TRBV25-1; D gene: NA; clone size: few; J gene: TRBJ1-1; CDR3 DNA: TGTGCCAGCAGGCCGTCGGTCACTGAAGCTTTCTTT; CDR3 protein: CASRPSVTEAFF
V gene: TRBV9; D gene: NA; clone size: NA; J gene: TRBJ2-1; CDR3 DNA: TGTGCCAGCAGCGTCCGGGACTCCCCCTCGGATGAGCAGTTCTTC; CDR3 protein: CASSVRDSPSDEQFF